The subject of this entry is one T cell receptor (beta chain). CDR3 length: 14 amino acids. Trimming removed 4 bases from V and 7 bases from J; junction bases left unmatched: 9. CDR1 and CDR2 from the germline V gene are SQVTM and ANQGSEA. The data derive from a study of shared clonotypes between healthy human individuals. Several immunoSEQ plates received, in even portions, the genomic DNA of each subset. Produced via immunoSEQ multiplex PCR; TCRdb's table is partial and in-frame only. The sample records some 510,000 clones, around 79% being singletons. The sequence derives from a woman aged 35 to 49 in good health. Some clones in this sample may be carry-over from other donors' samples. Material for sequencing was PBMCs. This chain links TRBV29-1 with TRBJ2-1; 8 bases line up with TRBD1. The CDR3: CSVVGQGARNEQFF. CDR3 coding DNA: TGCAGCGTTGTGGGGCAGGGGGCGCGGAATGAGCAGTTCTTC.